The clone carrying this T cell receptor (beta chain) has a handful of counts. Its specificity is not known. Documented time point: patch test 3, about 24 weeks after DPC sensitization. The treatment: therapeutic diphenylcyclopropenone sensitization with weekly scalp DPC. TCRdb reprocessed the RACE reads via MiXCR and lists one record per CDR3 protein. There are under 200,000 distinct CDR3 sequences in the sample; around 30% occur only once, and about 2% lies in the top ten. This entry is derived from a study of human T cells and chemical hapten exposure. Points from the study as a whole: The count of PT1 expanded TCRs correlated positively with patch test score.

The sequencing here drew on whole blood, taken in connection with sensitization to the hapten diphenylcyclopropenone (DPC). This clonotype was sampled from a woman aged 18-29 years with alopecia areata. Some clones in this sample may be carry-over from other donors' samples.

The CDR3 bases are TGTGCCAGCAGCGTAGGCCAGGGGGTCGGGCAGCCCCAGCATTTT. Translating it yields CASSVGQGVGQPQHF. The chain carries TRBV9 and TRBJ1-5, with TRBD1 matching 7 bases. V gave up 0 bases and J gave up 7 bases; unmatched junction bases: 7. The CDR3 consists of 15 residues. CDR1 and CDR2 (germline): SGDLS, YYNGEE.